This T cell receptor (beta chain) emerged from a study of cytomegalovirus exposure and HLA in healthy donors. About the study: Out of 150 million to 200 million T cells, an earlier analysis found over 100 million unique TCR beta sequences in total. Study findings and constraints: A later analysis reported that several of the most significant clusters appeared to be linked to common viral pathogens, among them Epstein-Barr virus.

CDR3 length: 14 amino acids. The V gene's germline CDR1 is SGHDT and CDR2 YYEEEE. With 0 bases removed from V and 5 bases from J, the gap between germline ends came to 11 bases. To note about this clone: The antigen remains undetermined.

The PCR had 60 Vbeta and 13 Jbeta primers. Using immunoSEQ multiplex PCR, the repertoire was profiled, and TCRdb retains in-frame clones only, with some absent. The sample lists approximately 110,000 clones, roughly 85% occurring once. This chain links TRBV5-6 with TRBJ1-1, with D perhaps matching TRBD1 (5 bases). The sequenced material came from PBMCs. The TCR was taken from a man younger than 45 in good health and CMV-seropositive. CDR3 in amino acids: CASSLVPDSTEAFF. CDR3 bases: TGTGCCAGCAGCTTGGTCCCCGACAGTACTGAAGCTTTCTTT.